The rows below give T cell receptor beta chains drawn from one sample of a study of identical twins. In TCRdb, the 5' RACE reads were re-called with MiXCR into one record per CDR3 protein. The data show 450,000 or so distinct CDR3 sequences, 13% to 15% seen once. These data were likewise used in another study, on yellow fever vaccine responses in identical twins.

Sequencing was carried out using CD4+ T cells sorted from blood. The receptors come from a woman under 30 in good health. The CDR3 runs from the conserved cysteine through the conserved F or W. Each record gives: J gene, D gene, V gene, clone size, CDR3 DNA, CDR3 protein. A D gene is named only where the DNA matches it firmly. The size entry is marked missing in some rows and otherwise reads once, few, many or a size class.

>TRBJ2-7|-|TRBV11-2|-
TGTGCCAGCAGCCGCCAACGGGTCTCCTACGAGCAGTACTTC
CASSRQRVSYEQYF
>TRBJ1-4|TRBD1|TRBV7-9|-
TGTGCCAGAAGCAGGGGGGGAAAACTGTTTTTT
CARSRGGKLFF
>TRBJ1-1|-|TRBV11-2|many
TGTGCCAGCAGCTCGCCCGTAGGACAAGCCCAAGGGAACACTGAAGCTTTCTTT
CASSSPVGQAQGNTEAFF
>TRBJ2-2|-|TRBV9|-
TGTGCCAGCAGCGGGGGGCGTGCATCCGGGGAGCTGTTTTTT
CASSGGRASGELFF
>TRBJ2-3|TRBD1|TRBV29-1|few
TGCAGCGTTGAACAGGGGGCAGATACGCAGTATTTT
CSVEQGADTQYF
>TRBJ2-4|-|TRBV12-3/TRBV12-4|few
TGTGCCAGCACCCCCCCGGAGGGCCTAAAAAACATTCAGTACTTC
CASTPPEGLKNIQYF
>TRBJ2-5|TRBD2|TRBV11-2|few
TGTGCCAGCAGCTTAGCCCGAGGGACTAGCGGACGAGAGACCCAGTACTTC
CASSLARGTSGRETQYF
>TRBJ2-5|-|TRBV3-1|many
TGTGCCAGCAGCCAAGATACGGGGGAGGAGACCCAGTACTTC
CASSQDTGEETQYF
>TRBJ2-5|-|TRBV10-3|-
TGTGCCATCAGTAATTACAAACAAGAGACCCAGTACTTC
CAISNYKQETQYF
>TRBJ2-7|-|TRBV11-3|-
TGTGCCAGCAGCTTAATAGGACGGCTACGCGAGCAGTACTTC
CASSLIGRLREQYF
>TRBJ2-5|TRBD2|TRBV18|-
TGTGCCAGCGAGACTAGCGGGCAAGAGACCCAGTACTTC
CASETSGQETQYF
>TRBJ2-5|-|TRBV4-1|-
TGCGCCAGCAGCCAAGATGGGGCTAGCAGCCAAGAGACCCAGTACTTC
CASSQDGASSQETQYF
>TRBJ2-1|TRBD2|TRBV6-2/TRBV6-3|-
TGTGCCAGCAGTTACTCCGCTAGCGGGCATTCGGAGTTCTTC
CASSYSASGHSEFF
>TRBJ2-3|-|TRBV2|few
TGTGCCAGCACCCCGGACCGGGCCAGGTTAGATACGCAGTATTTT
CASTPDRARLDTQYF
>TRBJ2-3|TRBD2|TRBV10-3|-
TGTGCCATCAGTGCACTAGCGGGAGGAGGAGATACGCAGTATTTT
CAISALAGGGDTQYF
>TRBJ2-3|-|TRBV12-3/TRBV12-4|few
TGTGCCAGCAGTTTGCCCTTAGCCCGCACAGATACGCAGTATTTT
CASSLPLARTDTQYF
>TRBJ2-7|-|TRBV6-2/TRBV6-3|few
TGTGCCAGCAGTTACTCCTCGACAGGCCTCTCCTACGAGCAGTACTTC
CASSYSSTGLSYEQYF
>TRBJ2-1|TRBD2|TRBV7-2|-
TGTGCCAGCGAAGCGGGGGGGCTGGGTGAGCAGTTCTTC
CASEAGGLGEQFF
>TRBJ2-1|-|TRBV4-2|-
TGTGCCAGCAGCCAAGATGCAGACCCCATAAATGAGCAGTTCTTC
CASSQDADPINEQFF
>TRBJ2-1|TRBD2|TRBV7-9|few
TGTGCCAGCAGCTCCCCCGGGACTAGCGGTCCGAAGCAGTTCTTC
CASSSPGTSGPKQFF
>TRBJ1-2|TRBD1|TRBV7-6|few
TGTGCCAGCAGCTTAGCCGGGACAGGGGACTATGGCTACACCTTC
CASSLAGTGDYGYTF
>TRBJ2-3|-|TRBV5-1|-
TGCGCCAGCAGCTTGGATGGGTTGCTCACAGATACGCAGTATTTT
CASSLDGLLTDTQYF
>TRBJ2-3|-|TRBV6-5|few
TGTGCCAGCAGTTACTCGACGACCCAGAAAGATACGCAGTATTTT
CASSYSTTQKDTQYF
>TRBJ2-1|TRBD2|TRBV27|-
TGTGCCAGCAGGGGACTAGCGGGAAATGAGCAGTTCTTC
CASRGLAGNEQFF
>TRBJ2-2|TRBD1|TRBV5-1|-
TGCGCCAGCAACGGGGACAGGCTGACCGGGGAGCTGTTTTTT
CASNGDRLTGELFF
>TRBJ2-5|-|TRBV6-6|-
TGTGCCAGCAACGAGGACAGTTCCTTGACCCAGTACTTC
CASNEDSSLTQYF
>TRBJ2-5|TRBD1|TRBV28|-
TGTGCCAGCCGGGGTAGCGTAAGGGACAGGGGTTTCCAAGAGACCCAGTACTTC
CASRGSVRDRGFQETQYF
>TRBJ2-2|-|TRBV7-9|many
TGTGCCAGCAGTCTACAGGGAATAGTCGGGGAGCTGTTTTTT
CASSLQGIVGELFF
>TRBJ2-2|-|TRBV15|-
TGTGCCACCAGCAGAGGAGGAACCAACACCGGGGAGCTGTTTTTT
CATSRGGTNTGELFF
>TRBJ2-7|-|TRBV19|-
TGTGCCAGTAGGGGAAGTGGGGACTACGAGCAGTACTTC
CASRGSGDYEQYF
>TRBJ2-7|-|TRBV14|few
TGTGCCAGCAGCCAGGGTGGAGTGCAGTACTTC
CASSQGGVQYF
>TRBJ2-2|TRBD1|TRBV11-2|-
TGTGCCAGCAGCCTTACAGGGGCAATCGGGGAGCTGTTTTTT
CASSLTGAIGELFF
>TRBJ1-2|-|TRBV18|few
TGTGCCAGCTCACCGCAGGGTTCGGATGGCTACACCTTC
CASSPQGSDGYTF
>TRBJ2-2|TRBD1|TRBV7-3|-
TGTGCCAGCAGGAACAGGGGCCCGAACACCGGGGAGCTGTTTTTT
CASRNRGPNTGELFF
>TRBJ2-1|-|TRBV21-1|-
TGTGCCAGCAGCACAACTAGGACAGGGGAAGGTAGCGGGAGCTCCTACAATGAGCAGTTCTTC
CASSTTRTGEGSGSSYNEQFF
>TRBJ2-3|-|TRBV7-7|few
TGTGCTAGCAGTCCGGGCCCTAGCACAGATACGCAGTATTTT
CASSPGPSTDTQYF
>TRBJ2-3|-|TRBV28|few
TGTGCCAGCAGACCGAGGGGCCAGGGTCTCGCTACGCAGTATTTT
CASRPRGQGLATQYF
>TRBJ2-5|TRBD2|TRBV6-2/TRBV6-3|-
TGTGCCAGCACCCTCCCGGGACTAGAAGAAGAGACCCAGTACTTC
CASTLPGLEEETQYF
>TRBJ1-5|-|TRBV28|few
TGTGCCAGCAGACTCCAGGATTTCCCTAATCAGCCCCAGCATTTT
CASRLQDFPNQPQHF
>TRBJ1-2|-|TRBV28|-
TGTGCCAGCAGTTTATCGGGGCCTAACTATGGCTACACCTTC
CASSLSGPNYGYTF
>TRBJ2-2|TRBD2|TRBV29-1|few
TGCAGCGTCCGCTATAGCGGGGACCCCGGGGAGCTGTTTTTT
CSVRYSGDPGELFF
>TRBJ1-2|-|TRBV7-8|-
TGTGCCAGCAGCTCCGGACAAGTCTATGGCTACACCTTC
CASSSGQVYGYTF
>TRBJ2-1|TRBD2|TRBV7-9|few
TGTGCCAGCAGCTTTAACCCGGGAGGGGCTTACAATGAGCAGTTCTTC
CASSFNPGGAYNEQFF